The 25 T cell receptor beta chains reported below all come from one sample, sequenced in a study of shared clonotypes between healthy human individuals. Selected positively for CCR7 and CD45RO-negative, naive CD8 cells excluded terminally differentiated effector memory CD45RA+ cells. The data were produced by immunoSEQ multiplex PCR, yet TCRdb's version contains in-frame clones alone and is incomplete. The repertoire has 1.5 million to 2.5 million clones, roughly 94% of them found once; the top ten carry 1% to 1.5%. The source material was naive CD8+ T cells sorted from blood. The receptors stem from a man younger than 35 in good health.

CDR3 sequence: CASSTHLEGAVEETQYF. In nucleotides, the CDR3 is TGTGCCAGCAGTACCCACCTGGAGGGGGCGGTGGAAGAGACCCAGTACTTC. The chain employs TRBV7-8 and TRBJ2-5; D perhaps matches TRBD1 (7 bases). This CDR3 is built from 17 residues. CDR1 and CDR2 from the germline V gene are SGHVS and FQNEAQ. Trimming took off 6 bases at V and 3 bases at J, with 23 bases between the two ends.

DNA for the CDR3: TGTGCCTGGAGTGTCGGTGCGGGCGCCGGGGAGACCCAGTACTTC. Translating it yields CAWSVGAGAGETQYF. The V call is TRBV30, the J call TRBJ2-5; D perhaps matches TRBD2 (5 bases). This CDR3 has 15 residues. The V gene lost 0 bases and the J gene lost 5 bases, with 16 bases spanning the gap. From germline, CDR1 is GTSNPN and CDR2 SVGIG (reference sequence).

This clone was observed once. The chain has TRBV13 and TRBJ2-7; D might be TRBD1 or TRBD2, each matching 5 bases. There are 13 residues in the CDR3. Looked up from germline, CDR1 is PRHDT and CDR2 is FYEKMQ (reference sequence). V lost 3 bases and J 4 bases, leaving 10 bases between the germline ends. The CDR3 loop reads CASSLGDTYEQYF. The CDR3 DNA reads as TGTGCCAGCAGCTTGGGGGATACGTACGAGCAGTACTTC.

The chain employs TRBV14 and TRBJ1-2; no definite D call. The germline V and J ends were trimmed by 4 bases and 2 bases, with 14 bases remaining between them. Germline lookup yields CDR1 SGHDN and CDR2 FVKESK. The CDR3 covers 15 residues. The CDR3 reads CASSPRTATNYGYTF. CDR3 sequence (DNA): TGTGCCAGCAGCCCACGAACTGCGACGAACTATGGCTACACCTTC.

As regards this clone: One end of the junction does not line up with germline, which may come from a read error. The J gene is TRBJ1-1, the V gene TRBV4-1; the match to TRBD1 covers 9 bases. Germline CDR1 MGHRA, CDR2 YSYEKL. The CDR3 has 15 residues. CDR3 residues: CASSLRTGDPTGAFF. The CDR3 DNA reads as TGCGCCAGCAGCCTCCGGACAGGGGATCCGACTGGAGCTTTCTTT.

J is TRBJ2-5 and V is TRBV7-9; D might be TRBD1 (5 bases). The CDR3 length is 15 residues. Trimming pared 4 bases from V and 0 bases from J, leaving 12 bases between. CDR1 SEHNR and CDR2 FQNEAQ come from the germline V gene (reference sequence). For the CDR3, the DNA is TGTGCCAGCAGCTCGGACACGCACAACCAAGAGACCCAGTACTTC. Its translation is CASSSDTHNQETQYF.

Turning to this clone: This same CDR3 is encoded by further DNA sequences in the sample. The chain is built from TRBV2 and TRBJ2-1; 7 bases match TRBD1. The CDR3 runs to 11 residues. Germline V gives CDR1 SNHLY, CDR2 FYNNEI. The V and J ends lost 7 bases and 6 bases, in that order; junction bases with no gene match: 0. The CDR3 protein is CASTGGNEQFF. The CDR3 coding sequence is TGTGCCAGCACAGGGGGCAATGAGCAGTTCTTC. Filled out from reference TRBV2 and TRBJ2-1, the complete variable domain reads EPEVTQTPSHQVTQMGQEVILRCVPISNHLYFYWYRQILGQKVEFLVSFYNNEISEKSEIFDDQFSVERPDGSNFTLKIRSTKLEDSAMYFCASTGGNEQFFGPGTRLTVL.

The chain combines TRBV5-4 with TRBJ2-7; tentatively, D is TRBD1 (7 bases). This CDR3 is built from 14 residues. Germline V gene lookup returns CDR1 SGHNT and CDR2 YYREEE (reference sequence). V was pared by 5 bases and J by 3 bases, with 15 bases between. The chain's CDR3 is CASSPGGQSYEQYF. The CDR3 nucleotides read TGTGCCAGCAGTCCCGGGGGACAGAGCTACGAGCAGTACTTC.

This clone was picked up one time. The rearrangement uses TRBV7-9 and TRBJ2-1; 10 bases align to TRBD2. Germline V gives CDR1 SEHNR, CDR2 FQNEAQ (reference sequence). CDR3 size: 16 residues. V gave up 4 bases and J gave up 6 bases; unmatched junction bases: 9. In DNA, the CDR3 is TGTGCCAGCAGCTCCGAGCGGGAGGGCCTCTTCAATGAGCAGTTCTTC. Its protein is CASSSEREGLFNEQFF.

This clone was observed once. This chain joins TRBV4-3 and TRBJ1-1; no clear D gene. Per germline, CDR1 LGHNA and CDR2 YSLEER. Deletions cut 0 bases from V and 1 base from J, with 6 bases between. The CDR3 loop spans 14 amino acids. In DNA form, the CDR3 reads TGCGCCAGCAGCCAAGATGAGGAGAACACTGAAGCTTTCTTT. Translating gives CASSQDEENTEAFF.

The rearrangement links TRBV10-1 to TRBJ1-1; 8 nucleotides agree with TRBD1. The CDR3 totals 15 residues. Germline V gene data show CDR1 as WNHNN and CDR2 as SYGVQD (reference sequence). Trimming cost V 4 bases and J 5 bases; bases outside gene matches: 9. CDR3 nucleotides: TGCGCCAGCAGTGGGACAGGGCGAACCAGGACTGAAGCTTTCTTT. Protein sequence: CASSGTGRTRTEAFF.

V is TRBV27 and J is TRBJ2-1, with D possibly being TRBD2 (5 bases). Germline loops: CDR1 MNHEY, CDR2 SMNVEV (reference sequence). The CDR3 spans 14 residues. Trimming pared 3 bases from V and 4 bases from J, leaving 10 bases between. DNA of the CDR3: TGTGCCAGCAGTTTTTCGGGAAAATACAATGAGCAGTTCTTC. Amino acid sequence: CASSFSGKYNEQFF.

The rearrangement uses TRBV7-9 and TRBJ2-7; the match to TRBD1 covers 7 bases. The germline gives CDR1 SEHNR, CDR2 FQNEAQ (reference sequence). The CDR3 has 12 amino acids. V lost 5 bases and J lost 7; bases outside the gene matches: 5. For the CDR3, the DNA is TGTGCCAGCAGCACAGACAGGGCAGAGCAGTACTTC. Amino acids: CASSTDRAEQYF.

This chain uses TRBV28 with TRBJ1-1; tentatively, D is TRBD1 (5 bases). This CDR3 contains 12 residues. The germline gives CDR1 MDHEN, CDR2 SYDVKM. V gave up 7 bases and J gave up 0 bases, with 6 bases separating them. The DNA of the CDR3 is TGTGCCAGCAAGGACATGAACACTGAAGCTTTCTTT. This gives the protein CASKDMNTEAFF. The whole variable domain, remainder taken from reference TRBV28 and TRBJ1-1, is DVKVTQSSRYLVKRTGEKVFLECVQDMDHENMFWYRQDPGLGLRLIYFSYDVKMKEKGDIPEGYSVSREKKERFSLILESASTNQTSMYLCASKDMNTEAFFGQGTRLTVV.

The chain employs TRBV2 and TRBJ1-3; no firm D call. CDR3 length equals 13 residues. Germline CDR1 is SNHLY and CDR2 is FYNNEI. Trimming removed 3 bases from V and 4 bases from J, with 7 bases in between. CDR3: CASSEAGGNTIYF. The CDR3 DNA follows: TGTGCCAGCAGTGAGGCGGGAGGAAACACCATATATTTT.

The V gene is TRBV15, the J gene TRBJ1-2; TRBD1 matches 8 bases. The V segment lost 0 bases and the J segment 4 bases; nucleotides outside the gene matches: 7. The CDR3 contains 16 residues. Germline V CDR1 and CDR2: LNHNV, YYDKDF (reference sequence). CDR3 sequence (DNA): TGTGCCACCAGCAGAGATCAAGGGACAGGTCTCTATGGCTACACCTTC. This codes for CATSRDQGTGLYGYTF.

This clone was counted a single time. The J gene is TRBJ2-5, the V gene TRBV11-3; no reliable D call. With 0 bases removed from V and 5 bases from J, the gap between germline ends came to 7 bases. The CDR3 is made up of 13 amino acids. The germline V gene encodes CDR1 SGHNT and CDR2 YENEEA. CDR3 bases: TGTGCCAGCAGCTTAGATCTAACTGAGACCCAGTACTTC. Its protein product is CASSLDLTETQYF.

About this clone: Distinct nucleotide sequences in the sample also encode this CDR3. The chain links TRBV27 to TRBJ2-7, with 7 bases identical to TRBD2. The CDR3 is made up of 15 amino acids. From germline, CDR1 is MNHEY and CDR2 SMNVEV (reference sequence). The V segment lost 1 base and the J segment 0 bases; nucleotides outside the gene matches: 3. CDR3 in amino acids: CASSLWGGASYEQYF. Written as DNA, the CDR3 is TGTGCCAGCAGTTTATGGGGGGGAGCCTCCTACGAGCAGTACTTC.

The CDR3 sequence is CASRQGTHEQYF. The CDR3 coding sequence is TGTGCCAGCAGACAGGGGACCCACGAGCAGTACTTC. The V call is TRBV6-5, the J call TRBJ2-7; 7 positions match TRBD1. Germline V gene sequence: CDR1 MNHEY, CDR2 SVGAGI. With 6 bases clipped from V and 5 bases from J, the junction kept 4 bases outside the gene matches. The CDR3 is 12 residues long.

J is TRBJ1-1 and V is TRBV7-2, with D maybe TRBD1 (6 bases). The CDR3 contains 13 residues. CDR1 and CDR2 from the germline V gene are SGHTA and FQGNSA. Trimming removed 1 base at V and 8 bases at J, with 11 bases between. CDR3 loop: CASSLDGGPEAFF. The CDR3 DNA reads as TGTGCCAGCAGCTTAGATGGGGGGCCGGAAGCTTTCTTT. The full variable domain, completed using reference TRBV7-2 and TRBJ1-1, is GAGVSQSPSNKVTEKGKDVELRCDPISGHTALYWYRQSLGQGLEFLIYFQGNSAPDKSGLPSDRFSAERTGGSVSTLTIQRTQQEDSAVYLCASSLDGGPEAFFGQGTRLTVV.

The chain combines TRBV29-1 with TRBJ2-3, with TRBD2 identical over 7 bases. There are 14 residues in the CDR3. Per germline, CDR1 SQVTM and CDR2 ANQGSEA. V was clipped by 4 bases and J by 4 bases; unmatched bases: 8. Here the CDR3 reads CSVGRGSGSDTQYF. The CDR3 nucleotides are TGCAGCGTTGGGCGCGGGAGCGGATCAGATACGCAGTATTTT.

The CDR3 bases are TGTGCCAGCAGTCAAAGACAGGGGTCAACCTACGAGCAGTACTTC. Encoded protein: CASSQRQGSTYEQYF. The J gene is TRBJ2-7, the V gene TRBV11-2, with TRBD1 matching over 8 bases. The V segment lost 6 bases and the J segment 2 bases; nucleotides outside the gene matches: 9. Per the germline V gene, CDR1 is SGHAT and CDR2 is FQNNGV. The CDR3 is 15 residues long.

This clone was observed a single time. The chain links TRBV4-3 to TRBJ2-1, with 14 bases identical to TRBD2. Per germline, CDR1 LGHNA and CDR2 YSLEER. The V segment lost 0 bases and the J segment 3 bases; nucleotides outside the gene matches: 10. The CDR3 sequence is 20 residues long. The CDR3 spells CASSQDLWGLAGVFYNEQFF. For the CDR3, the DNA is TGCGCCAGCAGCCAAGATTTGTGGGGACTAGCGGGAGTTTTCTACAATGAGCAGTTCTTC.

V usage is TRBV19 and J usage is TRBJ2-3, with 12 bases identical to TRBD2. The germline gives CDR1 LNHDA, CDR2 SQIVND (reference sequence). CDR3 length: 17 amino acids. The V and J ends lost 6 bases and 2 bases, in that order; junction bases with no gene match: 9. CDR3 sequence (DNA): TGTGCCAGTAGCGACAACGGACTAGCGGGGAACACAGATACGCAGTATTTT. Translation gives CASSDNGLAGNTDTQYF.

This chain joins TRBV19 and TRBJ2-6; D unclear. Germline CDR1 and CDR2: LNHDA and SQIVND (reference sequence). This CDR3 contains 14 residues. V was shortened by 5 bases and J by 3 bases, with 8 bases between the two germline ends. The CDR3 is CASSLGGGANVLTF. The CDR3 DNA sequence: TGTGCCAGTAGTCTTGGTGGTGGGGCCAACGTCCTGACTTTC.